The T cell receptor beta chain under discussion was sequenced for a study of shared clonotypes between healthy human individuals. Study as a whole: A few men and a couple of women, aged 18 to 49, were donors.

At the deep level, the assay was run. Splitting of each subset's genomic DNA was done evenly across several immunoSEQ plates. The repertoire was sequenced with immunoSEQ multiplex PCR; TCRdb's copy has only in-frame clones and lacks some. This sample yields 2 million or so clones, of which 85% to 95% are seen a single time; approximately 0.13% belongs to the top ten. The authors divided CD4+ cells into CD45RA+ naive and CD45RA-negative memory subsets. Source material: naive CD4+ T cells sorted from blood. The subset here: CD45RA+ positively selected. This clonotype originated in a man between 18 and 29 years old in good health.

The CDR3 reads CASSSLRVKSYEQYF. The DNA of the CDR3 is TGTGCCAGCAGCTCCCTGCGGGTGAAGTCCTACGAGCAGTACTTC. This chain uses TRBV5-5 with TRBJ2-7; TRBD2 might be the D (5 bases). V gave up 3 bases and J gave up 1 base, with 14 bases separating them. This CDR3 region has 15 residues. Germline-derived CDR1 and CDR2 are SGHKS and YYEKEE (reference sequence). Drawing the rest from reference TRBV5-5 and TRBJ2-7, the complete variable domain is DAGVTQSPTHLIKTRGQQVTLRCSPISGHKSVSWYQQVLGQGPQFIFQYYEKEERGRGNFPDRFSARQFPNYSSELNVNALLLGDSALYLCASSSLRVKSYEQYFGPGTRLTVT.